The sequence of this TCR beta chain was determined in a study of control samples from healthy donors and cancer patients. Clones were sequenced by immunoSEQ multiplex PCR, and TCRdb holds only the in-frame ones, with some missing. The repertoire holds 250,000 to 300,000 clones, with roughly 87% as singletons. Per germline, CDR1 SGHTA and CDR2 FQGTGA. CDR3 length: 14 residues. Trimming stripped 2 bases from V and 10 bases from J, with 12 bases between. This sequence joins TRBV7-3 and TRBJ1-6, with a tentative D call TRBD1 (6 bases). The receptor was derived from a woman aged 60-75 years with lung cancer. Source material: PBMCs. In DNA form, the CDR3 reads TGTGCCAGCAGCTTACTAGGGGGTAGCTCACCCCTCCACTTT. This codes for CASSLLGGSSPLHF.